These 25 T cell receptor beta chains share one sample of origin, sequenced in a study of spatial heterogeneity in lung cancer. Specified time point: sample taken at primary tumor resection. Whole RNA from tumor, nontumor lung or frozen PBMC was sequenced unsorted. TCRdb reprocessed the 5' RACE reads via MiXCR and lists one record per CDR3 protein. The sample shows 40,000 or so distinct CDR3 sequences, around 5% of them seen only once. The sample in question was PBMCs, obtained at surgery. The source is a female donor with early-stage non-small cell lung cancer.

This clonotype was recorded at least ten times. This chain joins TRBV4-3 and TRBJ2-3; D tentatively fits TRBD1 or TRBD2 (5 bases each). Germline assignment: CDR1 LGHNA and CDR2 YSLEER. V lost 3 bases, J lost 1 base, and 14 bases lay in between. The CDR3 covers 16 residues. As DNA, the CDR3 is TGCGCCAGCAGCCAGACTTGGGGGACGGGCACAGATACGCAGTATTTT. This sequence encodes CASSQTWGTGTDTQYF.

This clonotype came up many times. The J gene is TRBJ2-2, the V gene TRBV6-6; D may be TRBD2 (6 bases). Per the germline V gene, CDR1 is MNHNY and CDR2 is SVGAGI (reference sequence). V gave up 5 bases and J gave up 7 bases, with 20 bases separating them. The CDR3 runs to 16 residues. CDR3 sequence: CASSVTSILTGGELFF. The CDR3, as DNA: TGTGCCAGCAGTGTTACTAGCATCCTGACGGGCGGGGAGCTGTTTTTT.

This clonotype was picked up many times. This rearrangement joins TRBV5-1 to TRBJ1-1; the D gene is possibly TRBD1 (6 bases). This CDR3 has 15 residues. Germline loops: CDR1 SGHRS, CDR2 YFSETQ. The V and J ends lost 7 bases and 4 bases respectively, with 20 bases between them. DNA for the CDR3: TGCGCCAGCGGTGAAACAGGGTTCGGCGGCACTGAAGCTTTCTTT. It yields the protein CASGETGFGGTEAFF.

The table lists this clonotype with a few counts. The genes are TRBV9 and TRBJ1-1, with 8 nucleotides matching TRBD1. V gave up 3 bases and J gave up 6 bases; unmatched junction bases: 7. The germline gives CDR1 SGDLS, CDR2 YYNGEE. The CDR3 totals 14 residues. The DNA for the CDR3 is TGTGCCAGCAGCGCGCAGGGGGCAGGCGCTGAAGCTTTCTTT. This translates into CASSAQGAGAEAFF.

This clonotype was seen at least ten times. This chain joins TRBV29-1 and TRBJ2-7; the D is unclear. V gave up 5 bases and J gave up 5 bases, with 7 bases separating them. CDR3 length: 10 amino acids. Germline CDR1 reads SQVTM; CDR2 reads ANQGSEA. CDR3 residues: CSVTANEQYF. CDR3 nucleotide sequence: TGCAGCGTTACGGCAAACGAGCAGTACTTC.

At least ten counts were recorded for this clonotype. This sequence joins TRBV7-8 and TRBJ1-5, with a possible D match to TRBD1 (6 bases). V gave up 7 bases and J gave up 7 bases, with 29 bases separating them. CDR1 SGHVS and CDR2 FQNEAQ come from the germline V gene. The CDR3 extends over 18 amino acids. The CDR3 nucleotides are TGTGCCAGCAACCCGACGGAACGGGGGGCCCTAGCAGGGCAGCCCCAGCATTTT. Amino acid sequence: CASNPTERGALAGQPQHF.

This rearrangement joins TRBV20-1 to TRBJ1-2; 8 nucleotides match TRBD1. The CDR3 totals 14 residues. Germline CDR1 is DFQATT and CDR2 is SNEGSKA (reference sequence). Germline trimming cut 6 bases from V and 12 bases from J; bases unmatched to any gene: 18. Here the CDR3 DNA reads TGCAGTGCAAATTGGGTCCAGGGGGCGGAAGGGCACACCTTC. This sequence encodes CSANWVQGAEGHTF.

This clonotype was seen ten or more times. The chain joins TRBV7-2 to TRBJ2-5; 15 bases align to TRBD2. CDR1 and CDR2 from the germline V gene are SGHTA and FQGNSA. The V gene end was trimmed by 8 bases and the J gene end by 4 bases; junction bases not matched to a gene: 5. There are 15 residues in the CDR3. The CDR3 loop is CASGLAGGLTETQYF. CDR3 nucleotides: TGTGCCAGCGGACTAGCGGGGGGGCTAACAGAGACCCAGTACTTC.

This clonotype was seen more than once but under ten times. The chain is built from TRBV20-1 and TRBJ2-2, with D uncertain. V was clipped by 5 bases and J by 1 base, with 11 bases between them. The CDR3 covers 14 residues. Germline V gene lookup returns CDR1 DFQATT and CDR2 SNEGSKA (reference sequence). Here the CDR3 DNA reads TGCAGTGCTCTCTCGTACCTGAACACCGGGGAGCTGTTTTTT. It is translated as CSALSYLNTGELFF.

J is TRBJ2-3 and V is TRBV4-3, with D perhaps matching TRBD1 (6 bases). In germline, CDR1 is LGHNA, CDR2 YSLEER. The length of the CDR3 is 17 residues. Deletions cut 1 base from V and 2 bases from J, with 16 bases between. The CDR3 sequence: CASSQGRGGKFTDTQYF. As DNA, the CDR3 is TGCGCCAGCAGCCAAGGAAGAGGGGGTAAATTCACAGATACGCAGTATTTT.

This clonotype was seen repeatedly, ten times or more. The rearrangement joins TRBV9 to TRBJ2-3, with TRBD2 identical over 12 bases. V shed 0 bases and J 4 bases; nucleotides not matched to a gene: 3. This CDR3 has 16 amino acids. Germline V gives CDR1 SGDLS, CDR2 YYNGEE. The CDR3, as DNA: TGTGCCAGCAGCGTAGGGCCTAGCGGGGGGGCAGATACGCAGTATTTT. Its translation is CASSVGPSGGADTQYF.

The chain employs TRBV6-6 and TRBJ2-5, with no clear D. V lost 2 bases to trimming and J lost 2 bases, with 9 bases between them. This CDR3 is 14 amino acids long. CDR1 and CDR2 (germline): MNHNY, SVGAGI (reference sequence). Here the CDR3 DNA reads TGTGCCAGCAGTTACGTGTCGGATCAAGAGACCCAGTACTTC. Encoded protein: CASSYVSDQETQYF.

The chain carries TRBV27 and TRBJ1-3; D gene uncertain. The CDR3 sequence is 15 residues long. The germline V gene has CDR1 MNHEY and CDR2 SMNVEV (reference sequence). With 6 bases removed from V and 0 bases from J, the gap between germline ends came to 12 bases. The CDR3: CASSPGRNSGNTIYF. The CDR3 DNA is TGTGCCAGCAGCCCAGGACGGAACTCTGGAAACACCATATATTTT.

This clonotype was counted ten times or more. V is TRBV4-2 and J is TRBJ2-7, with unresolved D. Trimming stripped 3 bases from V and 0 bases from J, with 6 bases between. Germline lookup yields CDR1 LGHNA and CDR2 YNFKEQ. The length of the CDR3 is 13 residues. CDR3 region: CASSQTDSYEQYF. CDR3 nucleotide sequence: TGTGCCAGCAGCCAGACGGACTCCTACGAGCAGTACTTC.

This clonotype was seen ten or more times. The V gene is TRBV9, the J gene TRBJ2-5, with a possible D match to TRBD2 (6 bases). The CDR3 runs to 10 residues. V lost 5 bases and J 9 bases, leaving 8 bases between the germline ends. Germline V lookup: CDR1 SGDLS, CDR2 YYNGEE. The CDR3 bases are TGTGCCAGCAGGTGGAGGGCCCAGTACTTC. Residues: CASRWRAQYF.

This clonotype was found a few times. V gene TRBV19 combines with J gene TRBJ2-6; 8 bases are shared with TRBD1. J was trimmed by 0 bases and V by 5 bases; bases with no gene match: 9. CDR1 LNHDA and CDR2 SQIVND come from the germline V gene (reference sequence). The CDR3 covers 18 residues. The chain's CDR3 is CASSSQTGVGSGANVLTF. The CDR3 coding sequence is TGTGCCAGTAGTTCCCAGACAGGGGTTGGCTCTGGGGCCAACGTCCTGACTTTC.

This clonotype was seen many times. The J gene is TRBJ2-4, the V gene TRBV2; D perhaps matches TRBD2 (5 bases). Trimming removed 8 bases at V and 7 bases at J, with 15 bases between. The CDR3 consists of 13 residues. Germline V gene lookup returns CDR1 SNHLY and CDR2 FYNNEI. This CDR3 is CASSTTLGNIQYF. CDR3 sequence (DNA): TGTGCCAGCTCGACTACGCTGGGGAACATTCAGTACTTC.

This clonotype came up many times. CDR3 loop: CASSIGGAPLNEQFF. CDR3 nucleotide sequence: TGTGCCAGTAGTATAGGAGGGGCACCCCTCAATGAGCAGTTCTTC. V is TRBV19 and J is TRBJ2-1; tentatively, D is TRBD1 or TRBD2 (5 bases each). Germline CDR1 reads LNHDA; CDR2 reads SQIVND (reference sequence). CDR3 length: 15 residues. Trimming removed 1 base from V and 6 bases from J, with 13 bases in between.

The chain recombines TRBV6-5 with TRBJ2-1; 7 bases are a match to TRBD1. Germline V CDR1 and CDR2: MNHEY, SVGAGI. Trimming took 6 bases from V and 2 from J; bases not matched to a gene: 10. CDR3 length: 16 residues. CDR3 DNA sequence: TGTGCCAGCAGACGAGATACCGGGACAGCCTACAATGAGCAGTTCTTC. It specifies CASRRDTGTAYNEQFF.

CDR3 protein: CASSQLTNTGELFF. In DNA, the CDR3 is TGTGCCAGCAGCCAGCTGACTAACACCGGGGAGCTGTTTTTT. V gene TRBV3-1 combines with J gene TRBJ2-2, with D unclear. Trimming took 3 bases from V and 2 from J, leaving 7 bases between them. Germline CDR1 and CDR2: LGHDT and YNNKEL (reference sequence). The CDR3 sequence is 14 residues long.

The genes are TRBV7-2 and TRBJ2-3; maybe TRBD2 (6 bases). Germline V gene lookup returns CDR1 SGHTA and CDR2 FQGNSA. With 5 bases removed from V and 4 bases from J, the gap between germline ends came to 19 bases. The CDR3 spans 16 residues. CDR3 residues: CASSQEVISGADTQYF. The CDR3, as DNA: TGTGCCAGCAGCCAAGAAGTAATTTCGGGGGCAGATACGCAGTATTTT. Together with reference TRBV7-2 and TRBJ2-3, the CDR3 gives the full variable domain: GAGVSQSPSNKVTEKGKDVELRCDPISGHTALYWYRQSLGQGLEFLIYFQGNSAPDKSGLPSDRFSAERTGGSVSTLTIQRTQQEDSAVYLCASSQEVISGADTQYFGPGTRLTVL.

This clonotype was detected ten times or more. The CDR3 region has the DNA TGCGCCAGCAGCTTGGACAGGGCGAGCTACGAGCAGTACTTC. Amino acids: CASSLDRASYEQYF. The V call is TRBV5-1, the J call TRBJ2-7; maybe TRBD1 (6 bases). Germline V gene lookup returns CDR1 SGHRS and CDR2 YFSETQ. The CDR3 spans 14 residues. V gave up 0 bases and J gave up 3 bases, with 10 bases separating them.

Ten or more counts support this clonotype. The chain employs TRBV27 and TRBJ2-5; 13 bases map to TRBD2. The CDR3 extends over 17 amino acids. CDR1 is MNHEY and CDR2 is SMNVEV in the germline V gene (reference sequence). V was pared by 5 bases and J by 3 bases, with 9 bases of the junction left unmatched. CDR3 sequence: CASSPIRLAGGKETQYF. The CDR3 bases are TGTGCCAGCAGTCCCATTCGACTAGCGGGGGGTAAAGAGACCCAGTACTTC.

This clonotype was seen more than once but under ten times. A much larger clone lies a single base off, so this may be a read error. The CDR3 region is CASSDNSNQPQHF. The CDR3 DNA reads as TGTGCCAGCAGTGATAATAGCAATCAGCCCCAGCATTTT. The chain couples TRBV2 to TRBJ1-5; the D is unclear. Trimming removed 3 bases at V and 0 bases at J, with 3 bases between. Looked up from germline, CDR1 is SNHLY and CDR2 is FYNNEI. This CDR3 region has 13 residues.

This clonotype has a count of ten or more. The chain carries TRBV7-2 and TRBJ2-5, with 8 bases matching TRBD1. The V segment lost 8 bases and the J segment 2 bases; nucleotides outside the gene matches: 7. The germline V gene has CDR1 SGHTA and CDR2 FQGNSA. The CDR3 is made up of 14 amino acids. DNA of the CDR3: TGTGCCAGCCAGACAGGGGTCCATCAAGAGACCCAGTACTTC. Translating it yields CASQTGVHQETQYF.